This T cell receptor (beta chain) was observed in a study of CD4+ T cells in melanoma (dated by TCRdb to between 2021 and 2023). With regard to the full study: Neoantigen-specific CD4+ T cells in human melanoma were what the study investigated. Study-level results and caveats: Neoantigen-specific CD4+ T cells were reported to be correlated with the function of CD8+ T cells, macrophages and B cells. Neoantigen-specific CD4+ T cells in melanoma were reported to have a range of differentiation states.

Library preparation was by the immunoSEQ multiplex PCR assay. Drawn from immuneACCESS, this table holds only the in-frame rearrangements with V and J called that TCRdb kept. Clones are partly lost; checked studies trace under half to an unresolved V gene and leave the rest unexplained. The table for this sample lists tens of thousands of clones; about 70% of them were counted only once. The ten largest make up 4.8% of the sample. Including cysteine and phenylalanine, the CDR3 has 12 amino acids. Solely the CDR3 DNA is kept, with 36 bases framed from the first base. Looking up the germline V gene (reference sequence) yields CDR1 MNHEY and CDR2 SMNVEV. V was cut back by 5 bases and J by 6 bases, leaving a gap of 11 bases between them. This clone is considered medium-sized (0.01 to 0.1%). It lacks a known antigen. No base quality values were provided; no much bigger clone lies one nucleotide off. Donors were patients with melanoma.

The clonotype was recovered from a human donor with melanoma. The receptor chain draws on TRBV27 and TRBJ2-7; too little of a D gene remains to name it. Material for sequencing was tumor tissue. The base sequence is TGTGCCAGCAGTGTCCCCGGATCCGAGCAGTACTTC. It is translated as CASSVPGSEQYF.